This entry concerns a single T cell receptor beta chain. What it binds is unknown. The V gene's germline CDR1 is SGHTA and CDR2 FQGNSA. The CDR3 runs 15 residues. The record originates from a study of cytomegalovirus exposure and HLA in healthy donors. Overall study results and limits: It is likely that the observed cluster of highly shared sequence variants was a sequencing artifact. Accurate prediction of HLA-A and HLA-B alleles (for most subjects) was reportedly achieved from TCR beta sequences.

13 Jbeta primers and 60 Vbeta primers were used for the PCR. Profiled with immunoSEQ multiplex PCR; TCRdb holds only in-frame clones, not every one. The repertoire holds some 140,000 clones, with about four fifths as singletons. The gene calls are TRBV7-2 and TRBJ2-5; 8 bases are shared with TRBD1. The DNA end lines up better with TRBJ2-7; the J call may be wrong. The sequence came from a man younger than 35 in good health and CMV-seronegative. The material sequenced was PBMCs. CDR3 region: CASSPTAGGYYEQYF. DNA of the CDR3: TGTGCCAGCAGCCCTACGGCAGGGGGCTACTACGAGCAGTACTTC.